A selection of T cell receptor beta chains follows, all from one sample in a study of tissue T cells after allogeneic stem cell transplantation. Assay: immunoSEQ multiplex PCR; the TCRdb copy retains only in-frame clones and omits some. The sample includes fewer than 30,000 clones, 85% seen only once; the top ten take roughly 3.6%. The specimen comprised blood, sampled before transplantation. Source of these receptors: a woman aged 18-50 years who later had graft-versus-host disease after an allogeneic stem cell transplant. The conserved cysteine and the conserved F or W are not part of the CDR3 here. The order of the fields is J gene, V gene, clone size, CDR3 protein. Only some rows state a clone size, as once, few, many or a class for expanded clones.

TRBJ1-4 TRBV7-2 few ASSPEMGEKLF
TRBJ1-2 TRBV3-1/TRBV3-2 NA ASSQGAGQGYGYT
TRBJ1-2 TRBV6-5 NA ASRGDYGYT
TRBJ1-1 TRBV7-9 NA ASSHLANEAF
TRBJ1-4 TRBV18 NA ASSPTTEGKYGEKLF
TRBJ2-3 TRBV5-1 NA ASSLRTSVADYTQY
TRBJ1-1 TRBV19 NA ASSMTGRTEAF
TRBJ2-5 TRBV28 NA ASRGQGDQETQY
TRBJ2-7 TRBV18 NA ASSPLGPTNSYEQY
TRBJ2-3 TRBV24-1 NA ATSDLQGDTDTQY
TRBJ2-7 TRBV5-1 NA ASSPPGQGYEQY
TRBJ1-1 TRBV3-1/TRBV3-2 NA ASSQVGANTEAF
TRBJ2-7 TRBV30 NA AWSVPLTGRYEQY
TRBJ1-1 TRBV20-1 NA SASLVDTEAF
TRBJ2-3 TRBV7-2 NA ASSLGSGGRDTQY
TRBJ2-1 TRBV4-1 NA ASSQVAAAGDEQF
TRBJ2-7 TRBV7-8 NA ASSLGASGVYEQY
TRBJ2-2 TRBV5-4 NA ATTYTGGLNTGELF
TRBJ1-1 TRBV27 NA ASSPPRKGIAPEAF
TRBJ2-1 TRBV5-1 NA ASSLEPGGGGPGEQF
TRBJ2-3 TRBV7-9 NA ASSRADTQY
TRBJ1-4 TRBV4-3 NA ASSQDIPQPFELF
TRBJ2-7 TRBV27 once ASRPQGLPYEQY
TRBJ2-1 TRBV10-3 few AISDWSLTRDNEQF
TRBJ1-2 TRBV9 few ASSPRPGQNSNYGYT
TRBJ2-1 TRBV6-6 NA ASSYRDYNEQF
TRBJ2-7 TRBV28 NA ASSLGGRGEQY
TRBJ2-1 TRBV6-2/TRBV6-3 NA ASSSRGERIYNEQF
TRBJ2-3 TRBV5-5 once ASSPGTAHTQY
TRBJ1-1 TRBV2 NA ASSFWDGNMNTEAF
TRBJ1-2 TRBV27 NA ASSYRGTLLYGYT
TRBJ1-2 TRBV18 NA ASADRGGDGYT
TRBJ1-2 TRBV15 once ATSRVFVSTNYGYT
TRBJ1-5 TRBV9 few ASSAAGGLEPQH
TRBJ1-1 TRBV5-1 NA ASSFRGGGEAF
TRBJ1-6 TRBV19 NA ASSIGTGGRNSPLH
TRBJ2-7 TRBV7-9 NA AVEPFSYEQY
TRBJ2-7 TRBV5-1 NA ASSLQASAGSYEQY
TRBJ1-1 TRBV12-3/TRBV12-4 once ASSFSPRAF
TRBJ1-3 TRBV5-1 NA ASSQQGYLGNTIY